This record covers a single T cell receptor beta chain. As yet, its antigen is unknown. This table comes from immunoSEQ multiplex PCR, and its TCRdb copy is limited to in-frame clones, with some not included. The sample consists of about 170,000 clones, roughly 92% of them appearing once. These data belong to a study of T cell responses to AZD1222 COVID-19 vaccine. Overall study findings and caveats: Repertoires were sampled only after the peak T cell response. Clonal diversity was possibly underestimated, and white British individuals and females predominated among donors. Nearly half of spike-specific TCRs reportedly target variant regions that are unmutated in the B.1.351 and B.1.1.7 variants.

The germline V and J ends were trimmed by 7 bases and 4 bases, with 16 bases remaining between them. From germline, CDR1 is MNHNY and CDR2 SVGAGI (reference sequence). The CDR3 has 14 residues. The chain uses TRBV6-6 and TRBJ1-1; no clear D. The receptor was isolated from an adult in good health. The material sequenced was peripheral blood, taken on day 0 of AZD1222 vaccination. The CDR3 bases are TGTGCCAGCATCTTGGACCAAGCTGGCACTGAAGCTTTCTTT. Amino acid sequence: CASILDQAGTEAFF.